This TCR beta chain came from a study of T cells after posttransplantation cyclophosphamide. This related bone marrow graft donor gave peripheral blood on the day of marrow donation. The CDR3 has 11 amino acids. The V end was cut by 4 bases, the J end by 9 bases, with 7 bases between. CDR1 is MNHEY and CDR2 is SMNVEV in the germline V gene (reference sequence). Sequencing used immunoSEQ multiplex PCR; TCRdb keeps in-frame clones, though not all of them. This sample carries roughly 20,000 clones, roughly 98% of them seen once, and the ten largest clones take under 0.15%. The source material was naive CD8+ T cells sorted from PBMCs. The chain carries TRBV27 and TRBJ2-1; no firm D call. This sequence originates from a man in his forties in good health, CMV-negative, and a related stem cell transplant donor. Here the CDR3 DNA reads TGTGCCAGCAGTTCCGTCGGTGAGCAGTTCTTC. This translates into CASSSVGEQFF.